The T cell receptor beta chain under discussion was sequenced for a study of blood T cell repertoires in COVID-19. Study-level information: Nucleic acid was either cDNA or gDNA, and it came from T cells, B-cell-depleted T cells, or PBMCs.

This clone was recorded only once. Germline CDR1 and CDR2: ENHRY and SYGVKD. Trimming removed 4 bases from V and 8 bases from J, with 21 bases in between. The CDR3 sequence is 16 residues long. As handled by the study authors: Reference gene primer amplification gave nucleated cell count estimates. TCRdb's table, derived via immunoSEQ multiplex PCR, lists solely in-frame clones and lacks some. V, J and clone size derive from that table, while D and trimming were established from the DNA sequence. Of 50,000 or so clones listed, around 90% are singletons. The chain recombines TRBV10-3 with TRBJ2-1; D uncertain. Sequencing was carried out using peripheral blood. This sequence was found in a man between 45 and 60 years old with active COVID-19. CDR3 nucleotide sequence: TGTGCCATCAGTGCTCAGACAACACCCTTTATCGATGAGCAGTTCTTC. It is translated as CAISAQTTPFIDEQFF.